This T cell receptor beta chain was sequenced for a study of Graves' ophthalmopathy and Graves' hyperthyroidism. The germline V gene has CDR1 SGHTA and CDR2 FQGNSA. The CDR3 consists of 18 residues. J lost 6 bases, V lost 2 bases, and 19 bases had no gene match. Other autoimmune diseases, uncontrolled infections, pregnancy or lactation ruled patients out of participation. The evidence that diagnosis relied on was clinical symptoms, serum thyroxine, TRAb, thyroid ultrasound and orbital computed tomography. RNA transcripts yielded amplified TCR beta CDR3 regions. In the first round, RT-PCR was carried out with HTBI primers, and a multiplex PCR formed the second round. TCRdb processed the multiplex PCR reads anew with MiXCR; each CDR3 protein has one entry. The repertoire includes about 500,000 distinct CDR3 sequences, roughly an eighth of them detected once, and about 9.4% sits in the top ten. This clonotype was observed many times.

Sequencing was done on a sample of blood. The TCR was taken from a woman younger than 45 with Graves' ophthalmopathy. The V gene is TRBV7-2, the J gene TRBJ2-7, with 7 bases lining up with TRBD2. The CDR3 loop is CASSLSTEGIGRAREQYF. The CDR3 DNA is TGTGCCAGCAGCTTATCGACCGAGGGGATAGGGAGGGCCCGCGAGCAGTACTTC. Full variable domain (remainder filled in from reference TRBV7-2 and TRBJ2-7): GAGVSQSPSNKVTEKGKDVELRCDPISGHTALYWYRQSLGQGLEFLIYFQGNSAPDKSGLPSDRFSAERTGGSVSTLTIQRTQQEDSAVYLCASSLSTEGIGRAREQYFGPGTRLTVT.